This T cell receptor (beta chain) was captured in a study of OX40 agonist ivuxolimab in advanced cancers. Whole-study context: Prior anti-PD-1, anti-PD-L1 or anti-CTLA-4 therapy was allowed; around 43% had some. Two cutaneous melanoma patients and one hepatocellular carcinoma patient, three in all, had partial responses. The study's findings and limits: The average count of expanded clones was higher among CD8+ T cells than among CD4+. The authors also found low normalized T-cell clonal expansion in some nonresponders.

The method was immunoSEQ multiplex PCR; TCRdb's version includes in-frame clones alone and lacks a portion of them. The table shows 65,000 to 80,000 clones, with around nine tenths occurring only once. Germline V gene sequence: CDR1 SEHNR, CDR2 FQNEAQ (reference sequence). CDR3 length: 14 amino acids. Trimming at V came to 1 base and at J to 4 bases, leaving 2 bases not matched to a gene. A note on this clone: The antigen is unknown. Other DNA sequences of this sample code for an identical CDR3.

V is TRBV7-9 and J is TRBJ1-2, with TRBD1 matching 8 bases. The specimen was CD4+ or CD8+ T cells sorted from blood, collected in a trial of the OX40 agonist ivuxolimab. The receptor was derived from an adult with an advanced solid tumor such as melanoma, head and neck, liver or kidney cancer. The CDR3 is CASSLGQGLYGYTF. CDR3 DNA sequence: TGTGCCAGCAGCTTAGGACAGGGGCTCTATGGCTACACCTTC.